Listed below are T cell receptor beta chains from one sample, sequenced in a study of blood T cell repertoires in COVID-19. Assay: immunoSEQ multiplex PCR; the TCRdb copy retains only in-frame clones and omits some. The top ten clones hold around 2.2% of a sample with about 300,000 clones, just over 90% of them seen once. The sample taken for sequencing was peripheral blood. The receptors here all came from a woman younger than 45 with COVID-19, enrolled during active disease. Both conserved end residues are part of each CDR3. The D gene is left open where the match is weak. Some rows have no size entry. The others give once, few or many, or a class for an expanded clone.

d_call j_call clone_size v_call cdr3_nt cdr3_aa
TRBD1 TRBJ1-1 - TRBV7-6 TGTGCCAGCAGCGCCTACAGGGGAGAAGCTTTCTTT CASSAYRGEAFF
- TRBJ2-1 - TRBV19 TGTGCCAGTAGTGAAAACAGGGTCGGTGAGCAGTTCTTC CASSENRVGEQFF
- TRBJ1-2 - TRBV30 TGTGCCTGGAGTTATACAGGTTCGATCCATGGCTACACCTTC CAWSYTGSIHGYTF
- TRBJ1-5 - TRBV19 TGTGCCAGTAGTCGGGACATGGGAAGCAATCAGCCCCAGCATTTT CASSRDMGSNQPQHF
- TRBJ1-6 - TRBV13 TGTGCCAGCAGCTTAGGGGCAGGGAGCGGGTCACCCCTCCACTTT CASSLGAGSGSPLHF
TRBD2 TRBJ2-5 - TRBV7-9 TGTGCCAGCAGCTTAGGCCGGGCGGCTAGCGGGACCCAAGAGACCCAGTACTTC CASSLGRAASGTQETQYF
- TRBJ2-3 once TRBV24-1 TGTGCCACCACTGGCAGGGCAAGGGATACGCAGTATTTT CATTGRARDTQYF
- TRBJ1-1 - TRBV19 TGTGCCAGTAGTCCCGGACAGACGAACACTGAAGCTTTCTTT CASSPGQTNTEAFF
TRBD1 TRBJ2-1 once TRBV5-1 TGCGCCAGCAGCTTAGGACAGGGGGGCCACAATGAGCAGTTCTTC CASSLGQGGHNEQFF
TRBD2 TRBJ2-1 - TRBV7-9 TGTGCCAGCAGCCCTAGCGGATCCTACAATGAGCAGTTCTTC CASSPSGSYNEQFF
- TRBJ2-1 - TRBV5-6 TGTGCCAGCAGCTTGGGGACAGTTACCTACAATGAGCAGTTCTTC CASSLGTVTYNEQFF
TRBD1 TRBJ1-5 - TRBV2 TGTGCCAGCAGTTGGGACAGGGAGAGCAATCAGCCCCAGCATTTT CASSWDRESNQPQHF
TRBD1 TRBJ2-6 few TRBV5-1 TGCGCCAGCAGCGCAACTACAGGGGACGGGGCCAACGTCCTGACTTTC CASSATTGDGANVLTF
TRBD1 TRBJ1-4 - TRBV19 TGTGCCAGTAGTATAGGACAGGGGAACGGCGGTGAAAAACTGTTTTTT CASSIGQGNGGEKLFF
- TRBJ2-6 - TRBV30 TGTGCCTGGAGTGTACAATGGGGGCGGATCCTCTCTGGGGCCAACGTCCTGACTTTC CAWSVQWGRILSGANVLTF
- TRBJ1-1 - TRBV5-1 TGCGCCAGCAGCTTGGAAATAAACACTGAAGCTTTCTTT CASSLEINTEAFF
- TRBJ1-1 - TRBV18 TGTGCCAGCTTTACCTTACTCCGTTTCAATGAGCTCACTGAAGCTTTCTTT CASFTLLRFNELTEAFF
TRBD2 TRBJ2-1 - TRBV7-9 TGTGCCAGCAGCTTAACTAGCGGAGAACACAATGAGCAGTTCTTC CASSLTSGEHNEQFF
TRBD2 TRBJ2-7 - TRBV27 TGTGCCAGCAGTTTCTGGACTAGCGGACCCTACGAGCAGTACTTC CASSFWTSGPYEQYF
- TRBJ2-3 - TRBV7-3 TGTGCCAGCAGCCCAGGGGGGGATACGCAGTATTTT CASSPGGDTQYF
TRBD2 TRBJ2-2 once TRBV27 TGTGCCAGCCAGGGCCACGGGAGGGCCACCGGGGAGCTGTTTTTT CASQGHGRATGELFF
TRBD2 TRBJ2-3 - TRBV11-3 TGTGCCAGCAGCCCCGGTGGAGCGGGGACAGATACGCAGTATTTT CASSPGGAGTDTQYF
- TRBJ1-6 - TRBV11-1 TGTGCCAGCAGCTCATCTAATTCACCCCTCCACTTT CASSSSNSPLHF
- TRBJ2-7 - TRBV7-9 TGTGCCAGCAGCTTAGATCTAGATAGCCACGAGCAGTACTTC CASSLDLDSHEQYF
TRBD1 TRBJ2-5 - TRBV12-3/TRBV12-4 TGTGCCAGCCACGAGACAGGGGTGGAGACCCAGTACTTC CASHETGVETQYF
- TRBJ2-7 - TRBV19 TGTGCCAGTAGTTACGGACAGTTCGAGCAGTACTTC CASSYGQFEQYF
- TRBJ1-2 few TRBV28 TGTGCCAGCAGTATCGGACAGAGAACCAACTATGGCTACACCTTC CASSIGQRTNYGYTF
- TRBJ1-4 - TRBV7-2 TGTGCCAGCAGCTTAGCGCGGGGAGGAAAACTGTTTTTT CASSLARGGKLFF
TRBD1 TRBJ1-6 - TRBV3-1/TRBV3-2 TGTGCCAGCAGCCAAGGGGGCGGCCCGAACAGGGGGCTTAATTCACCCCTCCACTTT CASSQGGGPNRGLNSPLHF
- TRBJ1-2 once TRBV6-1 TGTGCCAGCAGTGAAACCCGGGGTTATGATGGCTACACCTTC CASSETRGYDGYTF
- TRBJ2-6 - TRBV6-1 TGTGCCAGCAGTGAAGACAGCTCTGGGGCCAACGTCCTGACTTTC CASSEDSSGANVLTF
TRBD2 TRBJ2-7 - TRBV27 TGTGCCAGCAGTTTATACGGGAGGGCCTACGAGCAGTACTTC CASSLYGRAYEQYF
TRBD2 TRBJ2-7 - TRBV29-1 TGCAGCGTTGGTTTTGGACTAGCGGGAGGCATCGCCTCCTACGAGCAGTACTTC CSVGFGLAGGIASYEQYF
- TRBJ1-2 - TRBV5-3 TGTGCCAGAAGCCAACAGGGCTCCCCGTACGGCTACACCTTC CARSQQGSPYGYTF
TRBD1 TRBJ2-5 once TRBV18 TGTGCCAGCTCACCGGGTATACAGGGGGCTGGAGAGACCCAGTACTTC CASSPGIQGAGETQYF
TRBD2 TRBJ2-7 - TRBV19 TGTGCCAGTAGTCTTTCCGGGACTAGCGGGTCGAACCTTCCCTACGAGCAGTACTTC CASSLSGTSGSNLPYEQYF
- TRBJ2-7 once TRBV21-1 TGTGCCAGCAGCGGCGGTTGGGACAGAGCCTCCTACGAGCAGTACTTC CASSGGWDRASYEQYF
- TRBJ2-2 - TRBV5-6 TGTGCCAGCAGCTTGGGCGCCCCCGGGGAGCTGTTTTTT CASSLGAPGELFF
TRBD1 TRBJ1-1 - TRBV10-2 TGCGCCAGCAGCACGATCCCGGGACAGGTCACTGAAGCTTTCTTT CASSTIPGQVTEAFF
TRBD1 TRBJ2-7 - TRBV28 TGTGCCAGCAGTTTAAGACAGGGCGGCCGACCCTACGAGCAGTACTTC CASSLRQGGRPYEQYF
- TRBJ1-5 - TRBV6-6 TGTGCCAGCAGTTACATTCAGGATAATCAGCCCCAGCATTTT CASSYIQDNQPQHF
TRBD2 TRBJ2-5 - TRBV5-4 TGTGCCAGCAGCTTGGCGGGACTAGCGGGAGAGACCCAGTACTTC CASSLAGLAGETQYF